This passage covers 24 T cell receptor beta chains from one sample sequenced in a study of cytomegalovirus exposure and HLA in healthy donors. Generated by immunoSEQ multiplex PCR, the TCRdb table keeps only in-frame clones and is missing some. The sample carries 140,000 to 150,000 clones, about 95% recorded once. The sequenced sample consisted of PBMCs. Every receptor here comes from a man aged 18 to 30 in good health and CMV-seropositive.

The rearrangement joins TRBV19 to TRBJ1-4, with 8 bases fitting TRBD1. CDR1 is LNHDA and CDR2 is SQIVND in the germline V gene (reference sequence). The CDR3 sequence is 14 residues long. V trimming: 6 bases; J trimming: 8 bases; junction bases outside the gene matches: 8. The chain's CDR3 is CASSPTGVGEKLFF. For the CDR3, the DNA is TGTGCCAGTAGCCCGACAGGGGTAGGAGAAAAACTGTTTTTT.

CDR3 sequence: CASSLIGTGAEAFF. For the CDR3, the DNA is TGTGCCAGCAGCCTAATCGGGACAGGGGCTGAAGCTTTCTTT. The chain combines TRBV6-5 with TRBJ1-1; 10 positions agree with TRBD1. V gave up 6 bases and J gave up 6 bases; unmatched junction bases: 7. This CDR3 has 14 residues. Germline V CDR1 and CDR2: MNHEY, SVGAGI.

The chain joins TRBV19 to TRBJ1-1; 10 positions match TRBD1. The V gene's germline CDR1 is LNHDA and CDR2 SQIVND (reference sequence). The CDR3 is 15 amino acids. V was pared by 3 bases and J by 2 bases, with 3 bases of the junction left unmatched. The DNA for the CDR3 is TGTGCCAGTAGTATCCGGGACAGGGGTAACACTGAAGCTTTCTTT. Amino acid sequence: CASSIRDRGNTEAFF.

The V call is TRBV9, the J call TRBJ2-3, with no clear D. CDR1 and CDR2 from the germline V gene are SGDLS and YYNGEE. This CDR3 is built from 12 residues. Deletions cut 1 base from V and 4 bases from J, with 4 bases between. CDR3 residues: CASSVSPDTQYF. DNA for the CDR3: TGTGCCAGCAGCGTAAGCCCAGATACGCAGTATTTT.

This clone is a singleton in its sample. The gene calls are TRBV27 and TRBJ2-7; D unresolved. The CDR3 length is 14 residues. In germline, CDR1 is MNHEY, CDR2 SMNVEV (reference sequence). Between the trimmed V and J ends, which lost 2 bases and 7 bases, there was a span of 15 bases. The DNA of the CDR3 is TGTGCCAGCAGTTTAGGGCAGACATCTACGGAGCAGTACTTC. Translating it yields CASSLGQTSTEQYF.

The chain employs TRBV27 and TRBJ2-2; 7 bases match TRBD2. This CDR3 comprises 16 residues. Germline values: CDR1 MNHEY, CDR2 SMNVEV (reference sequence). Germline trimming cut 2 bases from V and 5 bases from J; bases unmatched to any gene: 8. The CDR3 protein is CASSLLAGDWTGELFF. CDR3 coding DNA: TGTGCCAGCAGTTTACTGGCGGGAGATTGGACCGGGGAGCTGTTTTTT.

The chain links TRBV19 to TRBJ2-7, with a weak D call TRBD1 (5 bases). Deletions cut 6 bases from V and 3 bases from J, with 12 bases between. Germline V gene sequence: CDR1 LNHDA, CDR2 SQIVND (reference sequence). The CDR3 is made up of 13 amino acids. CDR3 sequence reads: CASSADSIYEQYF. In DNA, the CDR3 is TGTGCCAGTAGCGCCGACAGCATCTACGAGCAGTACTTC.

The chain employs TRBV18 and TRBJ1-2, with 8 bases identical to TRBD1. J was trimmed by 6 bases and V by 6 bases; bases with no gene match: 9. The CDR3 is 14 residues long. Looked up from germline, CDR1 is KGHSH and CDR2 is LQKENI. This CDR3 is CASSLTGALNGYTF. In DNA, the CDR3 is TGTGCCAGCTCTTTGACAGGGGCTCTGAATGGCTACACCTTC.

The chain couples TRBV11-2 to TRBJ2-1, with 7 bases identical to TRBD2. After removal of 3 bases from V and 9 bases from J, the junction contained 8 bases not matched to a gene. Per germline, CDR1 SGHAT and CDR2 FQNNGV. The length of the CDR3 is 14 residues. This CDR3 is CASSFGGSLGEQFF. As DNA, the CDR3 is TGTGCCAGCAGCTTTGGCGGGAGTCTTGGTGAGCAGTTCTTC.

The V and J genes are TRBV28 and TRBJ2-5, with 7 bases that match TRBD1. Germline CDR1 and CDR2: MDHEN and SYDVKM. V lost 8 bases to trimming and J lost 2 bases; unmatched junction nucleotides: 5. The CDR3 extends over 13 amino acids. The CDR3 bases are TGTGCCAGCTCCTCAGGGGGTCAAGAGACCCAGTACTTC. This sequence encodes CASSSGGQETQYF.

This chain joins TRBV6-1 and TRBJ2-7; D is ambiguous. Germline CDR1 and CDR2: MNHNS and SASEGT. Trimming took 6 bases from V and 2 from J, leaving 8 bases between them. There are 12 residues in the CDR3. CDR3 protein: CASRESTYEQYF. In nucleotides, the CDR3 is TGTGCCAGCAGAGAGAGCACCTACGAGCAGTACTTC.

The chain has TRBV11-2 and TRBJ2-5; D is ambiguous. CDR1 and CDR2 (germline): SGHAT, FQNNGV. The CDR3 is 17 residues long. Trimming removed 5 bases from V and 1 base from J, with 20 bases in between. This chain's CDR3 is CASSPVTYPETQETQYF. The CDR3 nucleotides read TGTGCCAGCAGCCCAGTAACGTATCCAGAAACCCAAGAGACCCAGTACTTC.

V gene TRBV18 combines with J gene TRBJ2-1, with D unresolved. Trimming removed 3 bases at V and 8 bases at J, with 14 bases between. Germline loops: CDR1 KGHSH, CDR2 LQKENI. The CDR3 totals 14 residues. As DNA, the CDR3 is TGTGCCAGCTCACCGATTCATGGGCTCCATGAGCAGTTCTTC. It is translated as CASSPIHGLHEQFF.

This chain joins TRBV2 and TRBJ2-4; 7 bases match TRBD1. This CDR3 comprises 17 residues. In germline, CDR1 is SNHLY, CDR2 FYNNEI. J gave up 8 bases and V 6 bases, and 19 bases lay outside the gene matches. CDR3 nucleotides: TGTGCCAGCAGCCCACGTCCGACAGGGCGAACCTCGGACATTCAGTACTTC. Residues: CASSPRPTGRTSDIQYF.

This chain links TRBV19 with TRBJ2-5; 11 positions match TRBD2. Germline assignment: CDR1 LNHDA and CDR2 SQIVND (reference sequence). J was trimmed by 5 bases and V by 3 bases; bases with no gene match: 5. This CDR3 contains 15 residues. CDR3 coding DNA: TGTGCCAGTAGTATTACTAGCGGGAGCGAGGAGACCCAGTACTTC. This translates into CASSITSGSEETQYF. Full variable domain (remainder filled in from reference TRBV19 and TRBJ2-5): DGGITQSPKYLFRKEGQNVTLSCEQNLNHDAMYWYRQDPGQGLRLIYYSQIVNDFQKGDIAEGYSVSREKKESFPLTVTSAQKNPTAFYLCASSITSGSEETQYFGPGTRLLVL.

V is TRBV11-2 and J is TRBJ2-5; D call uncertain. V lost 5 bases and J lost 5, with 12 bases in between. CDR1 and CDR2 (germline): SGHAT, FQNNGV. The CDR3 runs 13 residues. Here the CDR3 reads CASSGTIGETQYF. As DNA, the CDR3 is TGTGCCAGCAGCGGAACTATTGGGGAGACCCAGTACTTC.

The chain has TRBV5-1 and TRBJ1-2, with D perhaps matching TRBD1 (6 bases). Germline values: CDR1 SGHRS, CDR2 YFSETQ. The ends were cut back, 0 bases at V and 5 bases at J, with 17 bases in the middle. This CDR3 has 16 residues. The CDR3 DNA sequence: TGCGCCAGCAGCTTGGCCGGATCAGGGGCGGTTTATGGCTACACCTTC. Translating it yields CASSLAGSGAVYGYTF.

This rearrangement joins TRBV4-2 to TRBJ2-5; D remains ambiguous. Germline loops: CDR1 LGHNA, CDR2 YNFKEQ. This CDR3 has 14 residues. Trimming cost V 2 bases and J 5 bases, with 12 bases left between them. The CDR3 here is CASSQSTSEETQYF. The CDR3 bases are TGTGCCAGCAGCCAATCAACCTCCGAGGAGACCCAGTACTTC.

The chain recombines TRBV5-4 with TRBJ2-5, with unresolved D. The CDR3 consists of 15 residues. Trimming removed 1 base at V and 0 bases at J, with 10 bases between. Germline V gives CDR1 SGHNT, CDR2 YYREEE (reference sequence). The CDR3 is CASSLSAAYQETQYF. In DNA, the CDR3 is TGTGCCAGCAGCTTGTCTGCGGCGTACCAAGAGACCCAGTACTTC.

The V and J genes are TRBV7-8 and TRBJ2-1; TRBD1 matches 9 bases. V lost 5 bases, J lost 2 bases, and 7 bases stayed unmatched. The CDR3 is 16 amino acids. CDR1 and CDR2 from the germline V gene are SGHVS and FQNEAQ. The CDR3 nucleotides read TGTGCCAGCAGCCGGCACCGGGACAGGGCCTACAATGAGCAGTTCTTC. Its translation is CASSRHRDRAYNEQFF.

This sequence joins TRBV7-6 and TRBJ2-2; TRBD2 agrees at 7 bases. Germline trimming cut 5 bases from V and 5 bases from J; bases unmatched to any gene: 17. CDR3 length: 18 residues. The germline CDR1 and CDR2 sequences are SGHVS and FNYEAQ. Written as DNA, the CDR3 is TGTGCCAGCAGCAACCGGGGTGGCGACCTCGGGGGGACCGGGGAGCTGTTTTTT. Its translation: CASSNRGGDLGGTGELFF.

The V gene is TRBV27, the J gene TRBJ2-7; TRBD2 aligns across 9 bases. CDR1 is MNHEY, CDR2 SMNVEV, per germline (reference sequence). The CDR3 runs 17 residues. Trimming cost V 3 bases and J 3 bases; bases outside gene matches: 12. The CDR3 bases are TGTGCCAGCAGTTTTAGTTCAGGTAGCGGGGGTCACTACGAGCAGTACTTC. This encodes CASSFSSGSGGHYEQYF.

The genes are TRBV7-2 and TRBJ2-7, with a weak D call TRBD1 (5 bases). Looked up from germline, CDR1 is SGHTA and CDR2 is FQGNSA. This CDR3 spans 15 amino acids. Between the trimmed V and J ends, which lost 1 base and 6 bases, there was a span of 16 bases. The CDR3 DNA reads TGTGCCAGCAGCTTAGAGTTGGCCAGGGCAAGCGAGCAGTACTTC. Translating it yields CASSLELARASEQYF.

The CDR3 DNA follows: TGTGCCAGCAGCTTCGCCCTAGCGGGAGACAATGAGCAGTTCTTC. Translation: CASSFALAGDNEQFF. The chain carries TRBV5-6 and TRBJ2-1; 10 bases are a match to TRBD2. The CDR3 is 15 amino acids. The V gene end was trimmed by 2 bases and the J gene end by 5 bases; junction bases not matched to a gene: 4. Germline V CDR1 and CDR2: SGHDT, YYEEEE.